Shown below are 15 T cell receptor beta chains from a single sample sequenced in a study of blood T cell repertoires in COVID-19. Only in-frame clones appear in the TCRdb table, and some are missing; sequencing was by immunoSEQ multiplex PCR. The sample includes fewer than 65,000 clones, more than 80% of them seen just once. The sample consisted of peripheral blood. These receptors were taken from a woman aged 60-75 years with COVID-19, enrolled during active disease.

The rearrangement links TRBV5-1 to TRBJ1-2; D unclear. V lost 0 bases, J lost 4 bases, and 7 bases lay in between. CDR1 SGHRS and CDR2 YFSETQ come from the germline V gene. The CDR3 is 13 residues long. The CDR3 loop reads CASSLDAGYGYTF. CDR3 bases: TGCGCCAGCAGCTTGGATGCAGGCTATGGCTACACCTTC.

The chain carries TRBV7-2 and TRBJ2-2; 10 bases align to TRBD2. This CDR3 is 16 amino acids long. The ends lost 5 bases at V and 6 bases at J; junction bases unmatched: 9. Germline CDR1 reads SGHTA; CDR2 reads FQGNSA. This chain's CDR3 is CASSPRSGRAAGELFF. The CDR3 DNA follows: TGTGCCAGCAGCCCAAGGAGCGGGAGGGCCGCCGGGGAGCTGTTTTTT.

CDR3 nucleotide sequence: TGTGCCAGCAGCTTAGCAGGGGTTCAAGAGACCCAGTACTTC. It encodes CASSLAGVQETQYF. The gene calls are TRBV7-9 and TRBJ2-5; possibly TRBD1 for D (5 bases). V lost 0 bases, J lost 2 bases, and 7 bases lay in between. CDR1 SEHNR and CDR2 FQNEAQ come from the germline V gene (reference sequence). The CDR3 runs 14 residues. Based on the CDR3 plus reference TRBV7-9 and TRBJ2-5, the full variable domain is DTGVSQNPRHKITKRGQNVTFRCDPISEHNRLYWYRQTLGQGPEFLTYFQNEAQLEKSRLLSDRFSAERPKGSFSTLEIQRTEQGDSAMYLCASSLAGVQETQYFGPGTRLLVL.

The chain is built from TRBV4-3 and TRBJ2-7; D gene ambiguous. The CDR3 is made up of 14 amino acids. The germline gives CDR1 LGHNA, CDR2 YSLEER. Trimming left V 1 base short and J 3 bases short, with 10 bases between. DNA for the CDR3: TGCGCCAGCAGCCAAGCCGTCAGAATCTACGAGCAGTACTTC. Amino acid sequence: CASSQAVRIYEQYF.

The rearrangement links TRBV11-3 to TRBJ2-3; 7 nucleotides line up with TRBD1. CDR3 length: 15 residues. Trimming removed 8 bases from V and 7 bases from J; junction bases left unmatched: 15. Per the germline V gene, CDR1 is SGHNT and CDR2 is YENEEA. The CDR3 DNA sequence: TGTGCCAGCGCCGAGATAGGGACAGCTCCCCATACGCAGTATTTT. This codes for CASAEIGTAPHTQYF.

V and J are TRBV5-1 and TRBJ2-2; D gene uncertain. Germline V gene lookup returns CDR1 SGHRS and CDR2 YFSETQ. The CDR3 covers 15 residues. V dropped 9 bases and J dropped 0 bases, with 15 bases sitting between them. CDR3 in DNA: TGCGCCACCAGTCCGCAAACTACGAACACCGGGGAGCTGTTTTTT. It codes for CATSPQTTNTGELFF. Supplemented by reference TRBV5-1 and TRBJ2-2, the full variable domain reads KAGVTQTPRYLIKTRGQQVTLSCSPISGHRSVSWYQQTPGQGLQFLFEYFSETQRNKGNFPGRFSGRQFSNSRSEMNVSTLELGDSALYLCATSPQTTNTGELFFGEGSRLTVL.

This chain links TRBV6-6 with TRBJ2-7; TRBD2 aligns across 14 bases. The trim removed 5 bases at V and 6 bases at J, leaving 3 bases unmatched. The CDR3 has 14 residues. The V gene's germline CDR1 is MNHNY and CDR2 SVGAGI (reference sequence). The CDR3 region has the DNA TGTGCCAGCAGTCCCGGGACTAGCGGGGGCGAGCAGTACTTC. Protein sequence: CASSPGTSGGEQYF.

V usage is TRBV15 and J usage is TRBJ1-5; D may be TRBD1 (6 bases). The V gene lost 0 bases and the J gene lost 2 bases, with 14 bases spanning the gap. Germline-derived CDR1 and CDR2 are LNHNV and YYDKDF (reference sequence). The CDR3 spans 17 residues. The DNA for the CDR3 is TGTGCCACCAGCAGAGATACGTACAGGGTAGGCAATCAGCCCCAGCATTTT. Translation gives CATSRDTYRVGNQPQHF. Supplemented by reference TRBV15 and TRBJ1-5, the full variable domain reads DAMVIQNPRYQVTQFGKPVTLSCSQTLNHNVMYWYQQKSSQAPKLLFHYYDKDFNNEADTPDNFQSRRPNTSFCFLDIRSPGLGDTAMYLCATSRDTYRVGNQPQHFGDGTRLSIL.

The chain combines TRBV6-5 with TRBJ1-4, with a tentative D call TRBD1 (6 bases). V gave up 6 bases and J gave up 8 bases, with 16 bases separating them. Germline CDR1 MNHEY, CDR2 SVGAGI. The CDR3 totals 14 residues. CDR3 sequence (DNA): TGTGCCAGCAGACCTTCAGGGGCGAGGGAAAAACTGTTTTTT. Translating gives CASRPSGAREKLFF.

This rearrangement joins TRBV27 to TRBJ1-2; TRBD1 agrees at 10 bases. Germline values: CDR1 MNHEY, CDR2 SMNVEV (reference sequence). After removal of 5 bases from V and 4 bases from J, the junction contained 7 bases not matched to a gene. The CDR3 extends over 15 amino acids. CDR3 coding DNA: TGTGCCAGCAGTCGACAGGGGGCGCGCGGCTATGGCTACACCTTC. It translates to CASSRQGARGYGYTF.

The rearrangement uses TRBV30 and TRBJ2-6; D might be TRBD2 (6 bases). Trimming took 4 bases from V and 0 from J, leaving 10 bases between them. The germline CDR1 and CDR2 sequences are GTSNPN and SVGIG (reference sequence). This CDR3 spans 15 amino acids. The CDR3 region has the DNA TGTGCCTGGATGGAGGGTACCTCTGGGGCCAACGTCCTGACTTTC. It specifies CAWMEGTSGANVLTF.

The chain is built from TRBV3-1 (or the pseudogene TRBV3-2) and TRBJ2-7, with TRBD1 matching 10 bases. The trim removed 0 bases at V and 1 base at J, leaving 6 bases unmatched. The CDR3 loop spans 17 amino acids. Germline CDR1 LGHDT, CDR2 YNNKEL (reference sequence). CDR3 sequence reads: CASSQDHWTGGSYEQYF. The CDR3 DNA sequence: TGTGCCAGCAGCCAAGATCATTGGACAGGGGGTTCCTACGAGCAGTACTTC.

The chain carries TRBV19 and TRBJ2-7, with 8 positions matching TRBD1. From germline, CDR1 is LNHDA and CDR2 SQIVND (reference sequence). The CDR3 is 16 amino acids. V was clipped by 3 bases and J by 3 bases; unmatched bases: 10. The CDR3 region is CASSMARGLSGYEQYF. The CDR3 DNA follows: TGTGCCAGTAGTATGGCCAGGGGGCTTTCCGGCTACGAGCAGTACTTC. The variable domain in full, completed from reference TRBV19 and TRBJ2-7, reads DGGITQSPKYLFRKEGQNVTLSCEQNLNHDAMYWYRQDPGQGLRLIYYSQIVNDFQKGDIAEGYSVSREKKESFPLTVTSAQKNPTAFYLCASSMARGLSGYEQYFGPGTRLTVT.

The chain combines TRBV25-1 with TRBJ2-1; 14 positions match TRBD2. Germline lookup yields CDR1 MGHDK and CDR2 SYGVNS. The CDR3 runs 14 residues. J gave up 8 bases and V 8 bases, and 5 bases lay outside the gene matches. CDR3 residues: CASGTSGSRDEQFF. The CDR3 nucleotides read TGTGCCAGCGGGACTAGCGGGAGTAGAGATGAGCAGTTCTTC. Looking up the rest from reference TRBV25-1 and TRBJ2-1 gives the full variable domain: EADIYQTPRYLVIGTGKKITLECSQTMGHDKMYWYQQDPGMELHLIHYSYGVNSTEKGDLSSESTVSRIRTEHFPLTLESARPSHTSQYLCASGTSGSRDEQFFGPGTRLTVL.

The genes are TRBV27 and TRBJ2-3; D not certain. V shed 2 bases and J shed 5 bases, with 14 bases lying between them. This CDR3 contains 15 residues. Germline values: CDR1 MNHEY, CDR2 SMNVEV (reference sequence). This chain's CDR3 is CASSLSLVGGDTQYF. CDR3 DNA: TGTGCCAGCAGTTTAAGTCTAGTAGGTGGAGATACGCAGTATTTT.